The clone carrying this TCR beta chain occurred once. The antigen remains undetermined. Together with a sample-barcoded 5' primer, a J-beta primer mix was included in a second PCR lasting about 7 to 12 cycles. TCRdb independently ran MiXCR on the 5' RACE reads; one entry per CDR3 protein. The repertoire has 1.8 million or so distinct CDR3 sequences, 35% to 50% of them found once; the top ten carry roughly 23%. The data stem from a study of blood T cells in healthy people across ages. Every participating donor contributed roughly 10 milliliters of peripheral blood through a draw. The CDR3 length is 13 residues. Germline V CDR1 and CDR2: SNHLY, FYNNEI. Trimming cost V 5 bases and J 8 bases, with 13 bases left between them. General observations from the study: Using unsorted PBMCs precluded a conclusive naive versus antigen-experienced comparison.

V is TRBV2 and J is TRBJ1-5; D perhaps matches TRBD1 (5 bases). Input material: blood. The TCR was taken from a human donor in good health. The CDR3 coding sequence is TGTGCCAGCAGTCCCAGGGTTTTGGAGCCCCAGCATTTT. This encodes CASSPRVLEPQHF.